This is a list of T cell receptor beta chains from one sample in a study of T cells in localized non-small cell lung cancer. Assay: immunoSEQ multiplex PCR; the TCRdb copy retains only in-frame clones and omits some. This sample has about 74,000 clones, with 65% to 85% found just once. The sequenced sample was peripheral blood, obtained before any cancer treatment. These receptors originate from an older female donor with stage I lung adenocarcinoma. CDR3s include the opening cysteine and the closing phenylalanine or tryptophan. The order of the fields is D gene, V gene, CDR3 length, clone size, J gene, CDR3 DNA, CDR3 protein. D genes are given only for firm matches. Size is omitted from some rows. Given values are once, few, many or a class for expanded clones.

>TRBD1|TRBV5-6|15|once|TRBJ2-1
TGTGCCAGCAGAAAGGACAGGGCGGTTGGAAATGAGCAGTTCTTC
CASRKDRAVGNEQFF
>TRBD2|TRBV7-9|15|-|TRBJ2-7
TGTGCCAGCAGCTTAGGTAGCGGGGGCCTCTACGAGCAGTACTTC
CASSLGSGGLYEQYF
>TRBD2|TRBV7-3|14|-|TRBJ2-3
TGTGCCAGCAGTAGAGCGGGGGCCGAGGATACGCAGTATTTT
CASSRAGAEDTQYF
>-|TRBV7-6|16|-|TRBJ2-1
TGTGCCAGCAGCCCCAGCAGAGGCGGCCGAAACAATGAGCAGTTCTTC
CASSPSRGGRNNEQFF
>-|TRBV5-5|15|once|TRBJ2-7
TGTGCCAGCAGAGTCCTTTTGGGGGGGCCCGGCGAGCAGTACTTC
CASRVLLGGPGEQYF
>-|TRBV7-7|15|-|TRBJ2-1
TGTGCCAGCAGCCATAGCAGGGCGTCCTACAATGAGCAGTTCTTC
CASSHSRASYNEQFF
>-|TRBV27|14|-|TRBJ1-1
TGTGCCAGCAGTTTCCTACAGGGGAACACTGAAGCTTTCTTT
CASSFLQGNTEAFF
>-|TRBV7-7|15|once|TRBJ2-2
TGTGCCAGCAGCTTAGGGGCAGAGAACACCGGGGAGCTGTTTTTT
CASSLGAENTGELFF
>-|TRBV5-4|14|-|TRBJ1-2
TGTGCCAGCAGTCTGGCGGGGCGCGACTATGGCTACACCTTC
CASSLAGRDYGYTF
>-|TRBV29-1|10|-|TRBJ2-3
TGCAGCGTTGGGGGGGACAGGCAGTATTTT
CSVGGDRQYF
>TRBD1|TRBV19|13|-|TRBJ1-2
TGTGCCAGTAGTGAGGGGGCGCTCGGTGGCTACACCTTC
CASSEGALGGYTF
>-|TRBV6-6|14|-|TRBJ1-1
TGTGCCAGCACCCTCCGAGGGGCCCACACTGAAGCTTTCTTT
CASTLRGAHTEAFF
>TRBD1|TRBV11-3|13|-|TRBJ2-1
TGTGCCAGCAGCCGTGACAGGGATAATGAGCAGTTCTTC
CASSRDRDNEQFF
>TRBD2|TRBV19|15|-|TRBJ2-5
TGTGCCAGTAGTATCCAGCGGGGGGTACAAGAGACCCAGTACTTC
CASSIQRGVQETQYF
>TRBD2|TRBV11-2|16|-|TRBJ2-7
TGTGCCAGCAGCTTGGCCGGGACTAGCGGCTTATACGAGCAGTACTTC
CASSLAGTSGLYEQYF
>-|TRBV5-1|17|-|TRBJ2-3
TGCGCCAGCAGCTTGGCAAGTTCAGGAGGAAGCACAGATACGCAGTATTTT
CASSLASSGGSTDTQYF
>-|TRBV5-1|9|-|TRBJ1-5
TGCGCCAGCCCCCCGCCCCAGCATTTT
CASPPPQHF
>-|TRBV18|13|-|TRBJ2-3
TGTGCCAGCTCACCGCAGACATCAGATACGCAGTATTTT
CASSPQTSDTQYF
>-|TRBV7-2|15|once|TRBJ2-7
TGTGCCAGCAGCTACCGGGACTTTCCCTCCTACGAGCAGTACTTC
CASSYRDFPSYEQYF
>-|TRBV9|15|-|TRBJ1-4
TGTGCCAGCAGCGTTCAACCCTGGGATAATGAAAAACTGTTTTTT
CASSVQPWDNEKLFF
>TRBD1|TRBV7-9|14|-|TRBJ2-1
TGTGCCAGCAGCAAAACCGGGACAGACAATGAGCAGTTCTTC
CASSKTGTDNEQFF
>TRBD1|TRBV13|13|once|TRBJ1-1
TGTGCCAGCAGCTCAACACAGACAGGGCGAGCTTTCTTT
CASSSTQTGRAFF
>-|TRBV4-2|15|-|TRBJ2-1
TGTGCCAGCAGCCAAGATCTTCGCGAGGGGCGTGAGCAGTTCTTC
CASSQDLREGREQFF
>TRBD1|TRBV7-2|16|-|TRBJ1-5
TGTGCCAGCAGCTTAGGGGGACAGGGGGCGAGTCAGCCCCAGCATTTT
CASSLGGQGASQPQHF
>-|TRBV28|15|-|TRBJ2-5
TGTGCCAGCAGAACGACAGGGTTGGGGGGGGAGACCCAGTACTTC
CASRTTGLGGETQYF
>TRBD2|TRBV6-1|14|-|TRBJ2-3
TGTGCCAGCAGTTCCGAGCGGGGGACAGATACGCAGTATTTT
CASSSERGTDTQYF
>-|TRBV7-9|16|-|TRBJ1-2
TGTGCCAGCAGCCTAGGGCGCAGCCAAAAGGAGTATGGCTACACCTTC
CASSLGRSQKEYGYTF
>-|TRBV7-2|16|-|TRBJ2-7
TGTGCCAGCAGCCGTACGGGGGCTAGCGCATCCTACGAGCAGTACTTC
CASSRTGASASYEQYF
>-|TRBV9|13|-|TRBJ1-6
TGTGCCAGCAGCGTGTCACAGGGTTCACCCCTCCACTTT
CASSVSQGSPLHF
>TRBD1|TRBV2|13|-|TRBJ1-2
TGTGCCAGCAGGGGACAGGGAGAGTATGGCTACACCTTC
CASRGQGEYGYTF
>-|TRBV27|13|-|TRBJ2-5
TGTGCCAGCAGTTTATCGGGCGGAGAGACCCAGTACTTC
CASSLSGGETQYF
>-|TRBV5-6|14|-|TRBJ2-5
TGTGCCAGCAGCTTAGGGGGGTTCGGAGAGACCCAGTACTTC
CASSLGGFGETQYF
>TRBD2|TRBV4-3|17|-|TRBJ2-5
TGCGCCAGCAGCCCTCGACTAGCGGGGCCGGTAGAAGAGACCCAGTACTTC
CASSPRLAGPVEETQYF
>-|TRBV7-8|14|-|TRBJ1-1
TGTGCCAGCAGATGGGGAGCCCTGAACACTGAAGCTTTCTTT
CASRWGALNTEAFF
>-|TRBV7-9|14|few|TRBJ1-1
TGTGCCAGCAGCTTACGTGCGTCACACACTGAAGCTTTCTTT
CASSLRASHTEAFF
>-|TRBV5-1|14|-|TRBJ2-2
TGCGCCAGCAGCTTGGGACAGAACACCGGGGAGCTGTTTTTT
CASSLGQNTGELFF
>TRBD1|TRBV6-1|14|-|TRBJ2-7
TGTGCCAGCAGGAAGCCGGGGACAGGCCACGAGCAGTACTTC
CASRKPGTGHEQYF
>-|TRBV6-1|13|-|TRBJ2-2
TGTGCCAGCATTTCCCCGGACACCGGGGAGCTGTTTTTT
CASISPDTGELFF
>TRBD1|TRBV4-2|15|-|TRBJ1-2
TGTGCCAGCAGCCAAGAATGGACAGGGGCATATGGCTACACCTTC
CASSQEWTGAYGYTF
>-|TRBV5-6|14|-|TRBJ1-2
TGTGCCAGCAGCTCCAAGAGGGAACGATCAGGCTACACCTTC
CASSSKRERSGYTF
>-|TRBV4-1|16|-|TRBJ2-3
TGCGCCAGCAGCCAAGGTGAGGGGAAGTTCGCAGATACGCAGTATTTT
CASSQGEGKFADTQYF
>-|TRBV4-2|15|-|TRBJ2-7
TGTGCCAGCAGCCTGCAGGGGGGAGGGGCCTACGAGCAGTACTTC
CASSLQGGGAYEQYF
>TRBD1|TRBV11-2|15|-|TRBJ2-1
TGTGCCAGCAGCTTGTATACAGGGGGCTACAATGAGCAGTTCTTC
CASSLYTGGYNEQFF
>-|TRBV11-3|14|-|TRBJ2-5
TGTGCCAGCAGCTTAGGCGGCACCCAAGAGACCCAGTACTTC
CASSLGGTQETQYF
>-|TRBV7-3|15|-|TRBJ1-1
TGTGCCAGCAGCTTATCCGGCCCCGGAAACACTGAAGCTTTCTTT
CASSLSGPGNTEAFF
>-|TRBV5-1|16|once|TRBJ2-1
TGCGCCAGCAGGCCCGGGACTGGGAGCTCCTACAATGAGCAGTTCTTC
CASRPGTGSSYNEQFF
>-|TRBV6-5|11|-|TRBJ2-7
TGTGCCAGCAGCTTCCTCTACGAGCAGTACTTC
CASSFLYEQYF
>-|TRBV6-5|15|-|TRBJ1-3
TGTGCCAGCAGCAATACTCAGGGCTCTGGAAACACCATATATTTT
CASSNTQGSGNTIYF
>-|TRBV4-2|17|few|TRBJ1-1
TGTGCCAGCAGCCAAGAGATCTCCCCGTTAGGAGGTGAGGAAGCTTTCTTT
CASSQEISPLGGEEAFF
>TRBD2|TRBV10-3|16|-|TRBJ2-7
TGTGCCATCAGTGAGCCGCGGACTAGCGGATCTTACGAGCAGTACTTC
CAISEPRTSGSYEQYF
>-|TRBV2|13|once|TRBJ2-1
TGTGCCAGCAGTGGGGGTCTTTTTAGGGAGCAGTTCTTC
CASSGGLFREQFF
>-|TRBV6-1|13|-|TRBJ2-3
TGTGCCAGCAGCCTCCAAGGGGCAGATACGCAGTATTTT
CASSLQGADTQYF
>TRBD1|TRBV6-4|17|-|TRBJ2-3
TGTGCCAGCAGTGACGCGAACGCCAGGACAGGGGTGAGGAAGCAGTATTTT
CASSDANARTGVRKQYF
>-|TRBV18|13|-|TRBJ1-2
TGTGCCAGCTCACCAGATCGGAGCTATGGCTACACCTTC
CASSPDRSYGYTF
>TRBD1|TRBV5-1|15|-|TRBJ1-6
TGCGCCAGCAGCTGGGCCGGGACAGGGGATTCACCCCTCCACTTT
CASSWAGTGDSPLHF